Below are 28 T cell receptor beta chains sequenced from a single sample in a study of T cells in Graves' hyperthyroidism and ophthalmopathy. Researchers took RNA transcripts and amplified the TCR beta CDR3 regions from them. TCR CDR3 underwent first-round RT-PCR with the HTBI primer set. Each CDR3 protein is one row after TCRdb ran MiXCR on the multiplex PCR reads. The sample shows around 290,000 distinct CDR3 sequences, 10% to 15% of them seen only once. Sequenced: blood. These receptors all stem from a woman aged 30 to 39 with Graves' hyperthyroidism that later progressed to Graves' ophthalmopathy.

This clonotype has ten or more counts. One end of the junction varies from germline; a read error may be responsible. The chain uses TRBV6-1 and TRBJ2-5; no firm D call. Germline V gene sequence: CDR1 MNHNS, CDR2 SASEGT. CDR3 length: 14 amino acids. CDR3 nucleotide sequence: TGTGCCAGCAGCGAAGGCCCTGGGCAAGAGACCCAGTACTTC. The encoded protein is CASSEGPGQETQYF.

This clonotype was seen repeatedly, ten times or more. The J gene is TRBJ2-7, the V gene TRBV19, with D perhaps matching TRBD2 (5 bases). The ends were cut back, 5 bases at V and 2 bases at J, with 13 bases in the middle. The CDR3 consists of 14 residues. CDR1 is LNHDA and CDR2 is SQIVND in the germline V gene (reference sequence). Written as DNA, the CDR3 is TGTGCCAGTAGTCCCCAGCGGAGCGCCTACGAGCAGTACTTC. Translating it yields CASSPQRSAYEQYF. Combining the CDR3 with reference TRBV19 and TRBJ2-7 gives the whole variable domain DGGITQSPKYLFRKEGQNVTLSCEQNLNHDAMYWYRQDPGQGLRLIYYSQIVNDFQKGDIAEGYSVSREKKESFPLTVTSAQKNPTAFYLCASSPQRSAYEQYFGPGTRLTVT.

This clonotype was counted between two and nine times. Possible read error: a much larger clone is one base away. The chain is built from TRBV6-1 and TRBJ2-7; D tentatively fits TRBD1 or TRBD2 (5 bases each). The CDR3 is 14 residues long. Germline V gene lookup returns CDR1 MNHNS and CDR2 SASEGT. Here the CDR3 reads CASSNSGLAYGQYF. CDR3 nucleotide sequence: TGTGCCAGCAGCAATTCGGGGCTGGCCTACGGGCAGTACTTC.

This clonotype was seen at least ten times. This rearrangement joins TRBV2 to TRBJ1-1; D is uncertain. The germline V gene encodes CDR1 SNHLY and CDR2 FYNNEI. There are 14 residues in the CDR3. Trimming removed 10 bases at V and 0 bases at J, with 15 bases between. Here the CDR3 reads CATTPGGMNTEAFF. CDR3 DNA: TGTGCCACCACCCCAGGTGGAATGAACACTGAAGCTTTCTTT. The full variable domain, in which reference TRBV2 and TRBJ1-1 provide the parts outside the CDR3, is EPEVTQTPSHQVTQMGQEVILRCVPISNHLYFYWYRQILGQKVEFLVSFYNNEISEKSEIFDDQFSVERPDGSNFTLKIRSTKLEDSAMYFCATTPGGMNTEAFFGQGTRLTVV.

This clonotype has a count of ten or more. V gene TRBV6-2 or TRBV6-3 combines with J gene TRBJ2-1; D is uncertain. The CDR3 runs to 13 residues. The V and J ends lost 4 bases and 7 bases respectively, with 11 bases between them. Germline CDR1 reads MNHEY; CDR2 reads SVGEGT. The CDR3 region is CASSFRVLNEQFF. CDR3 sequence (DNA): TGTGCCAGCAGTTTCCGGGTGCTTAATGAGCAGTTCTTC.

This clonotype came up many times. The chain has TRBV20-1 and TRBJ2-7; D is ambiguous. V dropped 6 bases and J dropped 0 bases, with 12 bases sitting between them. The CDR3 is 13 amino acids. Germline V CDR1 and CDR2: DFQATT, SNEGSKA (reference sequence). The chain's CDR3 is CSADSMSSYEQYF. The CDR3 DNA sequence: TGCAGTGCCGATTCAATGAGCTCCTACGAGCAGTACTTC.

This clonotype appeared many times. This chain connects TRBV7-8 to TRBJ2-2; 7 nucleotides line up with TRBD1. Per the germline V gene, CDR1 is SGHVS and CDR2 is FQNEAQ. The junction had 3 bases not matched to a gene; V was cut back by 5 bases and J by 6 bases. The CDR3 covers 13 residues. CDR3 nucleotides: TGTGCCAGCAGCCCCGGACAGGCCGGGGAGCTGTTTTTT. Its protein product is CASSPGQAGELFF. Full variable domain (remainder filled in from reference TRBV7-8 and TRBJ2-2): GAGVSQSPRYKVAKRGQDVALRCDPISGHVSLFWYQQALGQGPEFLTYFQNEAQLDKSGLPSDRFFAERPEGSVSTLKIQRTQQEDSAVYLCASSPGQAGELFFGEGSRLTVL.

This clonotype was observed many times. This chain links TRBV28 with TRBJ2-7; 10 bases match TRBD2. Germline values: CDR1 MDHEN, CDR2 SYDVKM. The CDR3 is 14 residues long. V lost 7 bases, J lost 2 bases, and 5 bases stayed unmatched. CDR3: CASKLAGNPYEQYF. In nucleotides, the CDR3 is TGTGCCAGCAAACTAGCGGGAAATCCCTACGAGCAGTACTTC. Looking up the rest from reference TRBV28 and TRBJ2-7 gives the full variable domain: DVKVTQSSRYLVKRTGEKVFLECVQDMDHENMFWYRQDPGLGLRLIYFSYDVKMKEKGDIPEGYSVSREKKERFSLILESASTNQTSMYLCASKLAGNPYEQYFGPGTRLTVT.

This clonotype was seen more than once but under ten times. The chain couples TRBV6-5 to TRBJ1-5, with D perhaps TRBD1 (5 bases). This CDR3 contains 17 residues. V lost 1 base and J 0 bases, leaving 13 bases between the germline ends. CDR1 is MNHEY and CDR2 is SVGAGI in the germline V gene. Here the CDR3 reads CASSYWEGDYSNQPQHF. The CDR3 nucleotides read TGTGCCAGCAGTTACTGGGAAGGGGACTATAGCAATCAGCCCCAGCATTTT.

This clonotype was detected ten times or more. This sequence joins TRBV5-1 and TRBJ1-1; unclear D gene. This CDR3 is 13 amino acids long. Germline V CDR1 and CDR2: SGHRS, YFSETQ. Trimming took off 1 base at V and 0 bases at J, with 4 bases between the two ends. CDR3 DNA sequence: TGCGCCAGCAGCTTGCTACTGAACACTGAAGCTTTCTTT. It codes for CASSLLLNTEAFF.

The chain joins TRBV24-1 to TRBJ1-5; D ambiguous. The CDR3 totals 16 residues. Germline assignment: CDR1 KGHDR and CDR2 SFDVKD. V gave up 5 bases and J gave up 0 bases, with 13 bases separating them. The CDR3 DNA sequence: TGTGCCACCAGTGGACGGACTGTTTTTAGCAATCAGCCCCAGCATTTT. The encoded protein is CATSGRTVFSNQPQHF.

This clonotype was seen more than once but under ten times. CDR3 bases: TGTGCCAGCAGCCAAGAAGGAGGGAAGGGTGGCGAGCAGTACTTC. This encodes CASSQEGGKGGEQYF. The genes are TRBV14 and TRBJ2-7; possibly TRBD2 for D (6 bases). V was shortened by 0 bases and J by 6 bases, with 15 bases between the two germline ends. The CDR3 is 15 residues long. The germline gives CDR1 SGHDN, CDR2 FVKESK.

This clonotype was counted ten times or more. V usage is TRBV12-3 or TRBV12-4 and J usage is TRBJ1-4; possibly TRBD1 for D (5 bases). With 8 bases removed from V and 5 bases from J, the gap between germline ends came to 15 bases. CDR3 length: 14 amino acids. The CDR3: CASGPGLLNEKLFF. The CDR3 DNA follows: TGTGCCAGCGGCCCGGGACTGCTAAATGAAAAACTGTTTTTT.

The V and J genes are TRBV11-2 and TRBJ2-3; 7 nucleotides agree with TRBD1. V gave up 7 bases and J gave up 5 bases; unmatched junction bases: 12. This CDR3 region has 15 residues. CDR1 SGHAT and CDR2 FQNNGV come from the germline V gene. CDR3 loop: CASNFFDRERDTQYF. The CDR3 DNA sequence: TGTGCCAGCAACTTTTTTGACAGGGAACGAGATACGCAGTATTTT. Supplemented by reference TRBV11-2 and TRBJ2-3, the full variable domain reads EAGVAQSPRYKIIEKRQSVAFWCNPISGHATLYWYQQILGQGPKLLIQFQNNGVVDDSQLPKDRFSAERLKGVDSTLKIQPAKLEDSAVYLCASNFFDRERDTQYFGPGTRLTVL.

This clonotype turned up a few times. Mismatch with germline at one junction end may stem from a read error. The V and J genes are TRBV2 and TRBJ2-5, with unresolved D. This CDR3 has 11 residues. Germline V gives CDR1 SNHLY, CDR2 FYNNEI. The CDR3 coding sequence is TGTGCCAGCAGTGTGAAAGAGCCCCAGTACTTC. Translated: CASSVKEPQYF.

This clonotype was recorded at least ten times. This chain links TRBV5-1 with TRBJ2-1, with 7 bases lining up with TRBD2. The CDR3 spans 16 residues. Germline CDR1 and CDR2: SGHRS and YFSETQ. Unmatched junction bases numbered 5, after V lost 2 bases and J lost 0 bases. The chain's CDR3 is CASSFLTGGSYNEQFF. CDR3 nucleotide sequence: TGCGCCAGCAGCTTCCTGACGGGGGGCTCCTACAATGAGCAGTTCTTC.

This clonotype was counted many times. The J gene is TRBJ2-3, the V gene TRBV20-1; 11 bases align to TRBD2. CDR3 length: 16 residues. CDR1 and CDR2 from the germline V gene are DFQATT and SNEGSKA (reference sequence). With 6 bases clipped from V and 3 bases from J, the junction kept 11 bases outside the gene matches. DNA for the CDR3: TGCAGTGCATCGCAACTAGCGGGAGCGGAGACAGATACGCAGTATTTT. Protein product: CSASQLAGAETDTQYF.

This clonotype was counted ten times or more. The chain recombines TRBV7-2 with TRBJ2-5; TRBD2 matches at 8 bases. This CDR3 contains 16 residues. The V segment lost 5 bases and the J segment 4 bases; nucleotides outside the gene matches: 12. Germline V gene data show CDR1 as SGHTA and CDR2 as FQGNSA. The CDR3: CASSPYFSGIGETQYF. The CDR3, as DNA: TGTGCCAGCAGCCCCTACTTTAGCGGGATCGGAGAGACCCAGTACTTC.

This clonotype was detected many times. The J gene is TRBJ1-5, the V gene TRBV6-1; TRBD1 matches at 8 bases. J was trimmed by 4 bases and V by 6 bases; bases with no gene match: 11. This CDR3 is built from 16 residues. CDR1 is MNHNS, CDR2 SASEGT, per germline. CDR3 nucleotide sequence: TGTGCCAGCAGCGCGGACAGGGTGGGTCGGAATCAGCCCCAGCATTTT. The encoded protein is CASSADRVGRNQPQHF.

This clonotype was observed a few times. This chain connects TRBV19 to TRBJ2-7; D might be TRBD1 (6 bases). V lost 0 bases and J 3 bases, leaving 18 bases between the germline ends. This CDR3 has 17 residues. CDR1 and CDR2 from the germline V gene are LNHDA and SQIVND (reference sequence). This CDR3 is CASSIDLDPGVRYEQYF. The DNA for the CDR3 is TGTGCCAGTAGTATAGATCTGGATCCAGGGGTGCGCTACGAGCAGTACTTC.

The chain carries TRBV4-3 and TRBJ2-3, with D possibly matching TRBD2 (7 bases). CDR1 and CDR2 from the germline V gene are LGHNA and YSLEER. The germline V and J ends were trimmed by 0 bases and 5 bases, with 15 bases remaining between them. The CDR3 spans 16 residues. The CDR3 nucleotides read TGCGCCAGCAGCCAAGAAGGGGCAGGGGAGGGAGATACGCAGTATTTT. The encoded protein is CASSQEGAGEGDTQYF.

At least ten counts were recorded for this clonotype. J is TRBJ2-7 and V is TRBV5-1; possibly TRBD1 for D (5 bases). The CDR3 totals 14 residues. The V end lost 0 bases, the J end lost 6 bases, and 13 bases lay between the germline ends. CDR1 and CDR2 (germline): SGHRS, YFSETQ. In DNA form, the CDR3 reads TGCGCCAGCAGCTTGGCCTTGGGGCTGGGCGAGCAGTACTTC. Amino acid sequence: CASSLALGLGEQYF.

Ten or more counts support this clonotype. The chain couples TRBV7-2 to TRBJ2-2, with 7 bases lining up with TRBD1. The CDR3 extends over 19 amino acids. V shed 5 bases and J 0 bases; nucleotides not matched to a gene: 15. Germline V gives CDR1 SGHTA, CDR2 FQGNSA. The CDR3 loop reads CASSREKGTVIANTGELFF. The CDR3 DNA follows: TGTGCCAGCAGCCGGGAAAAGGGGACAGTTATCGCGAACACCGGGGAGCTGTTTTTT.

In DNA form, the CDR3 reads TGTGCCAGCAGCCAAGATCTGGCAGGGGCCTATGGCTACACCTTC. This encodes CASSQDLAGAYGYTF. J is TRBJ1-2 and V is TRBV4-2; D is perhaps TRBD1 (6 bases). With 0 bases removed from V and 4 bases from J, the gap between germline ends came to 12 bases. The germline CDR1 and CDR2 sequences are LGHNA and YNFKEQ. This CDR3 comprises 15 residues.

This clonotype came up many times. The chain combines TRBV27 with TRBJ2-5; either TRBD1 or TRBD2 may supply D (5 bases each). The CDR3 has 15 amino acids. V was clipped by 2 bases and J by 5 bases, with 15 bases between them. Germline V gene data show CDR1 as MNHEY and CDR2 as SMNVEV (reference sequence). The CDR3 DNA is TGTGCCAGCAGTTTAAGTTGGGGGTTCCGGGAGACCCAGTACTTC. Encoded protein: CASSLSWGFRETQYF.

This clonotype was seen at least ten times. The V and J genes are TRBV7-2 and TRBJ2-3; 8 bases agree with TRBD2. After removal of 5 bases from V and 2 bases from J, the junction contained 9 bases not matched to a gene. Germline CDR1 and CDR2: SGHTA and FQGNSA. There are 16 residues in the CDR3. CDR3 nucleotides: TGTGCCAGCAGCCCTCGGCCTAGCGGGTCCACAGATACGCAGTATTTT. Its protein is CASSPRPSGSTDTQYF.

A word on this clonotype: Since a much larger clone is just one base distant, this may be a read error. DNA of the CDR3: TGCAGCACCGGGGCAGACTTGAACACTGAAGCTTTCTTT. Residues: CSTGADLNTEAFF. The V call is TRBV29-1, the J call TRBJ1-1; D may be TRBD1 (5 bases). Germline loops: CDR1 SQVTM, CDR2 ANQGSEA. V was shortened by 8 bases and J by 0 bases, with 13 bases between the two germline ends. This CDR3 has 13 amino acids.

This clonotype appeared a few times. This sequence joins TRBV6-1 and TRBJ2-3; 7 nucleotides align to TRBD2. CDR3 size: 13 residues. Losses at the gene ends were 11 bases for V and 9 bases for J; bases not matched to a gene: 14. The germline gives CDR1 MNHNS, CDR2 SASEGT. CDR3 nucleotides: TGTGCCCTAGATGGGAGGGTATATTACACGCAGTATTTT. It translates to CALDGRVYYTQYF.